This TCR beta chain was identified during a study of shared clonotypes between healthy human individuals. Libraries were prepared by immunoSEQ multiplex PCR; TCRdb keeps only in-frame clonotypes and omits some of them. Here the sample spans about 2.5 million clones, roughly 92% being singletons. The donors were all Caucasian adults (living in Nashville, Tennessee). Per the germline V gene, CDR1 is KGHSH and CDR2 is LQKENI. This CDR3 spans 16 amino acids. V lost 0 bases, J lost 6 bases, and 9 bases stayed unmatched. The sequence was collected from a man younger than 35 in good health. Some clones in this sample may be carry-over from other donors' samples. Input material: naive CD4+ T cells from PBMCs. The subset: CD45RA+ positively selected. This sequence joins TRBV18 and TRBJ2-3; the match to TRBD1 covers 7 bases. As DNA, the CDR3 is TGTGCCAGCTCACCACCGAACAGGGGATTCGGTGATACGCAGTATTTT. Its translation: CASSPPNRGFGDTQYF.